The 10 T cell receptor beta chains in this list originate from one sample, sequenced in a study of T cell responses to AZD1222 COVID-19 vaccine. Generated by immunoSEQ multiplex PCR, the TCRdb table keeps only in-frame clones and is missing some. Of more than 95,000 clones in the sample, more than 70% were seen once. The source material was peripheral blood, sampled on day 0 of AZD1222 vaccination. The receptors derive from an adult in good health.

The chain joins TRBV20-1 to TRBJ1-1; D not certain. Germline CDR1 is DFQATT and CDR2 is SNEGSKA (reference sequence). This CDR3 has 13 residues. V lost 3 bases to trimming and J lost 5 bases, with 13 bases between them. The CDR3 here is CSASSGFWTEAFF. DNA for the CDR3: TGCAGTGCTAGTTCCGGGTTTTGGACTGAAGCTTTCTTT.

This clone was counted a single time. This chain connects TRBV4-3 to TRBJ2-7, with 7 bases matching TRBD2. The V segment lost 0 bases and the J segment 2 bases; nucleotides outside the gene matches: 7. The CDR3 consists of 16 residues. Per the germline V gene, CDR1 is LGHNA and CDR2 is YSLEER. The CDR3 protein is CASSQDRVGRAYEQYF. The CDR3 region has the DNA TGCGCCAGCAGCCAAGATCGTGTGGGGAGGGCCTACGAGCAGTACTTC.

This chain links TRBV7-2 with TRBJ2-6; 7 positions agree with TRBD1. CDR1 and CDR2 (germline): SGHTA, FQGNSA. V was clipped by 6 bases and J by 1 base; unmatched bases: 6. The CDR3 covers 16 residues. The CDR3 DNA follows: TGTGCCAGCAGAGGGGGCCCGAATTCTGGGGCCAACGTCCTGACTTTC. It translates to CASRGGPNSGANVLTF. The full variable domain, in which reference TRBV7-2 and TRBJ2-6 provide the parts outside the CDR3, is GAGVSQSPSNKVTEKGKDVELRCDPISGHTALYWYRQSLGQGLEFLIYFQGNSAPDKSGLPSDRFSAERTGGSVSTLTIQRTQQEDSAVYLCASRGGPNSGANVLTFGAGSRLTVL.

CDR3 in amino acids: CASSFGGTKNIQYF. The CDR3 nucleotides read TGTGCCAGCAGTTTCGGTGGAACCAAAAACATTCAGTACTTC. This chain uses TRBV28 with TRBJ2-4; D gene uncertain. This CDR3 spans 14 amino acids. With 3 bases removed from V and 2 bases from J, the gap between germline ends came to 8 bases. Germline-derived CDR1 and CDR2 are MDHEN and SYDVKM.

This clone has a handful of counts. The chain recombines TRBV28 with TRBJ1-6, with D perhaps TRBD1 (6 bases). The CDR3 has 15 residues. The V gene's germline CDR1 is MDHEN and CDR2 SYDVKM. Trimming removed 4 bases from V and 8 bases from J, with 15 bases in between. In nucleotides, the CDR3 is TGTGCCAGCAGTTACGGGGACATGACCTATTCACCCCTCCACTTT. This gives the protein CASSYGDMTYSPLHF.

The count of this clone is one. The CDR3 DNA reads TGTGCCAGCAGTGACGGGCAGGGCGGCCAGCCCCAGCATTTT. As protein: CASSDGQGGQPQHF. The V gene is TRBV2, the J gene TRBJ1-5, with D tentatively TRBD1 (5 bases). This CDR3 region has 14 residues. Trimming stripped 3 bases from V and 7 bases from J, with 13 bases between. Germline V gene data show CDR1 as SNHLY and CDR2 as FYNNEI.

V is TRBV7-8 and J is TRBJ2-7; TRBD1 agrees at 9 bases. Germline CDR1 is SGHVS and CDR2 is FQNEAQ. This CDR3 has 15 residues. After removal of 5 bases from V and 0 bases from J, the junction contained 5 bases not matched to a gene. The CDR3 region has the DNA TGTGCCAGCAGCCCGGCGGACAGGGGCTCCTACGAGCAGTACTTC. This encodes CASSPADRGSYEQYF.

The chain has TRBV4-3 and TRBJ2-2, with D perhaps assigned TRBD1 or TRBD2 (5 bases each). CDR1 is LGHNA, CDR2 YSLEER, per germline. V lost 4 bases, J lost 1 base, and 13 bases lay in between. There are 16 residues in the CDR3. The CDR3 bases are TGCGCCAGCAGCCCCGGACCGAGGGGGAACACCGGGGAGCTGTTTTTT. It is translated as CASSPGPRGNTGELFF.

CDR3 in DNA: TGCGCCAGCAGCCAAGATTCAGGACTACCCTACGAGCAGTACTTC. It encodes CASSQDSGLPYEQYF. The chain combines TRBV4-3 with TRBJ2-7; possibly TRBD2 for D (6 bases). Germline V lookup: CDR1 LGHNA, CDR2 YSLEER. CDR3 length equals 15 residues. Trimming removed 0 bases from V and 2 bases from J, with 11 bases in between.

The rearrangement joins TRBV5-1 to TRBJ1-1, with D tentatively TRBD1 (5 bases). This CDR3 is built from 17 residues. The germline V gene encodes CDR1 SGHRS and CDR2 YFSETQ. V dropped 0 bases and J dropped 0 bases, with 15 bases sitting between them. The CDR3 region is CASSLAVSGRMNTEAFF. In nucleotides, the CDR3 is TGCGCCAGCAGCTTGGCGGTTTCGGGACGTATGAACACTGAAGCTTTCTTT.